This T cell receptor beta chain came from a study of T cell responses to AZD1222 COVID-19 vaccine. Study results and caveats: Increased Spike-specific TCR breadth and depth were observed after two AZD1222 doses. Possibly, clonal diversity was underestimated; donors were largely white British and included more females. Among vaccine-associated CD4 TCRs, coverage spanned spike, with dominance at 160-218 and 743-854. The reported proportion of spike-specific TCRs targeting unmutated variant regions was nearly half.

The protocol was immunoSEQ multiplex PCR, while the TCRdb copy is restricted to in-frame clones and leaves out a portion. The table includes tens of thousands of clones, about 86% detected once. On this clone itself: Its antigen is as yet unknown.

Germline loops: CDR1 SEHNR, CDR2 FQNEAQ (reference sequence). The CDR3 runs 14 residues. Trimming shortened V by 2 bases and J by 3 bases, and 7 bases separated the two germline ends. Sequencing used peripheral blood, obtained on day 0 of MenACWY control vaccination. This clonotype was obtained from an adult in good health. The chain uses TRBV7-9 and TRBJ2-2; TRBD2 is a possible D gene (6 bases). CDR3 sequence (DNA): TGTGCCAGCAGCTTAACGGGGGACACCGGGGAGCTGTTTTTT. Its protein product is CASSLTGDTGELFF.